This TCR beta chain was obtained from a study of T-cell memory formation after mild COVID-19. One entry per CDR3 protein, called by TCRdb with MiXCR from the 5' RACE reads. There are 350,000 to 500,000 distinct CDR3 sequences in the sample; approximately 18% occur only once, and roughly a fifth lies in the top ten. The count of this clonotype is one. What it binds is unknown. Study-level points and caveats: Of the contracting clones, CD4+ ones lay mainly in CM and EM, and CD8+ ones in EMRA.

The receptor was isolated from a man between 18 and 35 years old who had mild COVID-19 (a few samples of this study predate the infection). Cell type and time point are not known. Sequenced: PBMCs or a T cell subset sorted from them (not recorded which).

DNA of the CDR3: TGTGCCAGCAGTTTAGACCCGGCGGCTATAGAGACCCAGTACTTC. This codes for CASSLDPAAIETQYF. The chain carries TRBV28 and TRBJ2-5; D is ambiguous. From germline, CDR1 is MDHEN and CDR2 SYDVKM. V lost 2 bases to trimming and J lost 4 bases, with 14 bases between them. CDR3 size: 15 residues.